The clone carrying this T cell receptor (beta chain) was found many times. The use of a sample-barcoded 5' primer and a J-beta primer mix characterized a second PCR of roughly 7 to 12 cycles. MiXCR, applied by TCRdb to the 5' RACE reads, yields one record per CDR3 protein. The table lists 550,000 to 650,000 distinct CDR3 sequences, about 30% of them singletons. This record comes from a study of blood T cells in healthy people across ages. The V end lost 6 bases, the J end lost 6 bases, and 15 bases lay between the germline ends. This CDR3 has 13 residues. CDR1 MNHNY and CDR2 SVGAGI come from the germline V gene (reference sequence).

The V call is TRBV6-6, the J call TRBJ2-7, with D perhaps TRBD1 (7 bases). The sample comprised blood. The TCR originated in an elderly woman in good health. The CDR3 sequence is CASRPLQGGEQYF. In DNA form, the CDR3 reads TGTGCCAGCAGACCACTCCAGGGGGGCGAGCAGTACTTC.